The rows below give T cell receptor beta chains drawn from one sample of a study of blood T cells in healthy people across ages. TCRdb re-derived calls from the 5' RACE reads in MiXCR, one entry per CDR3 protein. The sample yields over 950,000 distinct CDR3 sequences, roughly half seen once. Specimen: blood. These receptor sequences come from a woman aged 55-75 years in good health. Each CDR3 is given with its conserved first and last residue. Fields, in order: CDR3 DNA, CDR3 protein, V gene, J gene, clone size, D gene. The D gene is left open where the match is weak. A clone size is listed for some rows: how often the clone was seen (once, few, many), or a class if it is expanded.

DNA: TGTGCCAGCAGTACAGGGACAGGGGATGGCTACACCTTC; CDR3: CASSTGTGDGYTF; V: TRBV6-5; J: TRBJ1-2; size: many; D: TRBD1
DNA: TGCGCCAGCAGCCAAGAGGGGACTAGCGGGAGTCGGTCCTACAATGAGCAGTTCTTC; CDR3: CASSQEGTSGSRSYNEQFF; V: TRBV4-1; J: TRBJ2-1; size: few; D: TRBD2
DNA: TGTGCCAGCAGCCCCAGGGGCGGGGAGCTGTTTTTT; CDR3: CASSPRGGELFF; V: TRBV7-2; J: TRBJ2-2; size: -; D: -
DNA: TGTGCCATCAAGGTCCACCCGACAGATACGCAGTATTTT; CDR3: CAIKVHPTDTQYF; V: TRBV10-3; J: TRBJ2-3; size: many; D: -
DNA: TGTGCCAGCAGCTCCAGGGGGCGGGAGAACACCGGGGAGCTGTTTTTT; CDR3: CASSSRGRENTGELFF; V: TRBV9; J: TRBJ2-2; size: -; D: TRBD1
DNA: TGTGCCAGCTCCCCCTGGGAAAAGAACGAGCAGTACTTC; CDR3: CASSPWEKNEQYF; V: TRBV18; J: TRBJ2-7; size: -; D: -
DNA: TGTGCCAGCAGTTGGGGTATCAGGGGCGAACAAGAGACCCAGTACTTC; CDR3: CASSWGIRGEQETQYF; V: TRBV27; J: TRBJ2-5; size: -; D: -
DNA: TGCAGCGCGCGGCGGGGACACTACGAGCAGTACTTC; CDR3: CSARRGHYEQYF; V: TRBV29-1; J: TRBJ2-7; size: -; D: -
DNA: TGTGCCACCGGGAGGGCCGACACAGATACGCAGTATTTT; CDR3: CATGRADTDTQYF; V: TRBV24-1; J: TRBJ2-3; size: -; D: TRBD2
DNA: TGTGCCAGCAGGGATCAGTACAATGAGCAGTTCTTC; CDR3: CASRDQYNEQFF; V: TRBV6-2/TRBV6-3; J: TRBJ2-1; size: -; D: -
DNA: TGTGCCAGCAGTCAACAGGGGGCGGTTGGGGACGAGCAGTACTTC; CDR3: CASSQQGAVGDEQYF; V: TRBV28; J: TRBJ2-7; size: few; D: TRBD1
DNA: TGTGGTCAGGGCCTCGACAATGAGCAGTTCTTC; CDR3: CGQGLDNEQFF; V: TRBV7-2; J: TRBJ2-1; size: -; D: -
DNA: TGTGCCAGCAGCTTATTGCAGGGTCAGAAGTCCTACGAGCAGTACTTC; CDR3: CASSLLQGQKSYEQYF; V: TRBV7-6; J: TRBJ2-7; size: once; D: -
DNA: TGTGCCAGCGGGACCTCCCGAAGCGAGCAGTACTTC; CDR3: CASGTSRSEQYF; V: TRBV7-9; J: TRBJ2-7; size: few; D: -
DNA: TGTGCCAGCAGCTTTGGGGAGGCAGATACGCAGTATTTT; CDR3: CASSFGEADTQYF; V: TRBV7-2; J: TRBJ2-3; size: -; D: -
DNA: TGTGCCAGCAGTGTCTCCGGTTCGACAGGAGCCAAAAACATTCAGTACTTC; CDR3: CASSVSGSTGAKNIQYF; V: TRBV2; J: TRBJ2-4; size: -; D: -